Sequencing of this T cell receptor (beta chain) was carried out in a study of blood T cell repertoires in COVID-19. Overall study context: Collection of acute and convalescent COVID-19 samples took place in the United States, Italy and Spain. Sources were T cells, B-cell-depleted T cells, or PBMCs; the material itself was cDNA or gDNA.

Original methodology: How many nucleated cells were present was estimated from reference gene primer amplification. Profiling relied on immunoSEQ multiplex PCR, and the TCRdb table lists in-frame clones only, not all of them. That table gives V, J and clone size, and the DNA gave D and trimming. The sample lists approximately 170,000 clones; about 88% were seen once. The specimen sequenced was peripheral blood. The TCR originated in a man aged 25 to 40 with acute or convalescent COVID-19.

CDR3 in amino acids: CASSIFDIGNIQYF. In DNA form, the CDR3 reads TGTGCCAGTAGTATATTCGACATCGGAAACATTCAGTACTTC. The V gene is TRBV19, the J gene TRBJ2-4; no reliable D call. The CDR3 totals 14 residues. V lost 2 bases and J lost 6, with 11 bases in between. From germline, CDR1 is LNHDA and CDR2 SQIVND (reference sequence).